Listed here are 17 T cell receptor beta chains from one sample, sequenced in a study of neoadjuvant anti-PD-1 for oral cavity cancer. The method was immunoSEQ multiplex PCR; TCRdb's version includes in-frame clones alone and lacks a portion of them. Counted here are thousands of clones, about 80% occurring once; the ten biggest clones make up roughly 4.2%. Stated time point: after neoadjuvant nivolumab, at surgical resection. The specimen comprised PBMCs, sampled after nivolumab (anti-PD-1) treatment. The origin of the receptors is a person aged 35-80 years with oral cavity squamous cell carcinoma.

V gene TRBV5-1 combines with J gene TRBJ2-7; the D is unclear. This CDR3 contains 13 residues. V was pared by 0 bases and J by 3 bases, with 7 bases between. Germline CDR1 reads SGHRS; CDR2 reads YFSETQ. The CDR3 is CASSLDRGYEQYF. DNA of the CDR3: TGCGCCAGCAGCTTGGACCGTGGCTACGAGCAGTACTTC.

This clone came up a few times. The chain employs TRBV11-2 and TRBJ1-2; D ambiguous. In germline, CDR1 is SGHAT, CDR2 FQNNGV. The CDR3 totals 14 residues. Trimming cost V 5 bases and J 4 bases, with 14 bases left between them. The DNA for the CDR3 is TGTGCCAGCAGCCTCACCGGGAGGATCTATGGCTACACCTTC. It encodes CASSLTGRIYGYTF.

The chain couples TRBV5-4 to TRBJ2-7, with D unclear. The CDR3 is 15 residues long. CDR1 and CDR2 from the germline V gene are SGHNT and YYREEE (reference sequence). V lost 4 bases to trimming and J lost 5 bases, with 19 bases between them. CDR3 in amino acids: CASSPGSRVIDEQYF. CDR3 bases: TGTGCCAGCAGCCCCGGTTCTCGGGTAATTGACGAGCAGTACTTC.

This chain connects TRBV6-6 to TRBJ2-4, with 8 bases matching TRBD1. The germline V gene has CDR1 MNHNY and CDR2 SVGAGI (reference sequence). The CDR3 totals 15 residues. V trimming: 5 bases; J trimming: 1 base; junction bases outside the gene matches: 4. CDR3 sequence (DNA): TGTGCCAGCAGTCCTCGGGACAGGGCCAAAAACATTCAGTACTTC. It encodes CASSPRDRAKNIQYF.

The V and J genes are TRBV9 and TRBJ1-6; D is unresolved. Trimming left V 5 bases short and J 0 bases short, with 9 bases between. The CDR3 covers 15 residues. Germline V gives CDR1 SGDLS, CDR2 YYNGEE. The CDR3, as DNA: TGTGCCAGCAGGTCAGAGAGCTCCTATAATTCACCCCTCCACTTT. This sequence encodes CASRSESSYNSPLHF. The full variable domain, rest sourced from reference TRBV9 and TRBJ1-6, is DSGVTQTPKHLITATGQRVTLRCSPRSGDLSVYWYQQSLDQGLQFLIQYYNGEERAKGNILERFSAQQFPDLHSELNLSSLELGDSALYFCASRSESSYNSPLHFGNGTRLTVT.

The chain links TRBV7-2 to TRBJ1-2; 9 nucleotides line up with TRBD1. CDR1 SGHTA and CDR2 FQGNSA come from the germline V gene. CDR3 length: 18 amino acids. V was pared by 2 bases and J by 1 base, with 11 bases of the junction left unmatched. CDR3 coding DNA: TGTGCCAGCAGCTTACGACATGGCCCGGGACAGGGTAACTATGGCTACACCTTC. It encodes CASSLRHGPGQGNYGYTF. Combining the CDR3 with reference TRBV7-2 and TRBJ1-2 gives the whole variable domain GAGVSQSPSNKVTEKGKDVELRCDPISGHTALYWYRQSLGQGLEFLIYFQGNSAPDKSGLPSDRFSAERTGGSVSTLTIQRTQQEDSAVYLCASSLRHGPGQGNYGYTFGSGTRLTVV.

The chain employs TRBV7-8 and TRBJ1-1, with D unclear. Trimming removed 5 bases from V and 10 bases from J, with 26 bases in between. This CDR3 is 16 amino acids long. Germline CDR1 SGHVS, CDR2 FQNEAQ. The CDR3 loop reads CASSPRENKIGGRAFF. For the CDR3, the DNA is TGTGCCAGCAGCCCACGGGAGAACAAGATTGGAGGGCGAGCTTTCTTT.

The chain joins TRBV29-1 to TRBJ1-5, with 7 nucleotides matching TRBD1. The germline CDR1 and CDR2 sequences are SQVTM and ANQGSEA. V was clipped by 7 bases and J by 8 bases; unmatched bases: 17. The CDR3 has 15 amino acids. CDR3 loop: CSAGTAFSKGEPQHF. In DNA form, the CDR3 reads TGCAGCGCCGGGACAGCCTTTAGCAAAGGGGAGCCCCAGCATTTT.

This chain uses TRBV4-2 with TRBJ1-1, with a weak D call TRBD1 (6 bases). Trimming shortened V by 8 bases and J by 0 bases, and 16 bases separated the two germline ends. The CDR3 runs to 15 residues. Germline assignment: CDR1 LGHNA and CDR2 YNFKEQ. CDR3 nucleotides: TGTGCCAGCGCCCAAAACAGGGCACTGAACACTGAAGCTTTCTTT. It is translated as CASAQNRALNTEAFF.

The chain joins TRBV25-1 to TRBJ2-7; D may be TRBD2 (5 bases). V was pared by 11 bases and J by 6 bases, with 20 bases between. CDR1 and CDR2 (germline): MGHDK, SYGVNS. The CDR3 length is 13 residues. DNA of the CDR3: TGTGCCCCCACGATCGGACGGGATAGCGAGCAGTACTTC. This codes for CAPTIGRDSEQYF.

The chain uses TRBV4-2 and TRBJ2-7, with 7 bases fitting TRBD1. With 2 bases clipped from V and 3 bases from J, the junction kept 1 base outside the gene matches. Germline V gene lookup returns CDR1 LGHNA and CDR2 YNFKEQ. The CDR3 sequence is 13 residues long. The DNA of the CDR3 is TGTGCCAGCAGCCAAAGACAGGGCTACGAGCAGTACTTC. Residues: CASSQRQGYEQYF.

J is TRBJ2-3 and V is TRBV11-2; D not resolved. The CDR3 is 17 amino acids. Germline values: CDR1 SGHAT, CDR2 FQNNGV. With 5 bases removed from V and 0 bases from J, the gap between germline ends came to 18 bases. CDR3 in DNA: TGTGCCAGCAGCCGCTCCCCAAGCCGGTTTAGCACAGATACGCAGTATTTT. It is translated as CASSRSPSRFSTDTQYF. Supplemented by reference TRBV11-2 and TRBJ2-3, the full variable domain reads EAGVAQSPRYKIIEKRQSVAFWCNPISGHATLYWYQQILGQGPKLLIQFQNNGVVDDSQLPKDRFSAERLKGVDSTLKIQPAKLEDSAVYLCASSRSPSRFSTDTQYFGPGTRLTVL.

This chain uses TRBV10-2 with TRBJ1-5; D gene ambiguous. Deletions cut 0 bases from V and 5 bases from J, with 8 bases between. This CDR3 contains 14 residues. The germline gives CDR1 WSHSY, CDR2 SAAADI. The chain's CDR3 is CASSESDRYQPQHF. CDR3 bases: TGCGCCAGCAGTGAGTCGGACCGTTATCAGCCCCAGCATTTT.

The rearrangement uses TRBV4-1 and TRBJ1-1; TRBD1 might be the D (5 bases). V gave up 3 bases and J gave up 4 bases, with 15 bases separating them. Germline lookup yields CDR1 MGHRA and CDR2 YSYEKL. The CDR3 extends over 15 amino acids. CDR3 loop: CASSHPNPGSTEAFF. Here the CDR3 DNA reads TGCGCCAGCAGCCACCCGAATCCAGGGTCCACTGAAGCTTTCTTT.

The chain is built from TRBV10-3 and TRBJ1-2; 7 bases are a match to TRBD1. Germline CDR1 and CDR2: ENHRY and SYGVKD. This CDR3 spans 15 amino acids. V lost 3 bases to trimming and J lost 2 bases; unmatched junction nucleotides: 6. In DNA, the CDR3 is TGTGCCATCAGTGATCCAGGGGGGGAAAACTATGGCTACACCTTC. Its translation is CAISDPGGENYGYTF.

V usage is TRBV27 and J usage is TRBJ2-7, with D perhaps TRBD2 (6 bases). Germline-derived CDR1 and CDR2 are MNHEY and SMNVEV (reference sequence). CDR3 length: 16 residues. Trimming removed 2 bases at V and 5 bases at J, with 19 bases between. The CDR3 DNA follows: TGTGCCAGCAGTTTAGGGCGGGAAGGTAATATCGACGAGCAGTACTTC. Translation: CASSLGREGNIDEQYF.

The chain joins TRBV5-1 to TRBJ1-1, with D perhaps matching TRBD1 (5 bases). The CDR3 runs to 13 residues. V gave up 4 bases and J gave up 7 bases, with 14 bases separating them. Germline CDR1 SGHRS, CDR2 YFSETQ. CDR3 residues: CASSLTDELEAFF. The CDR3 bases are TGCGCCAGCAGCCTGACAGACGAACTTGAAGCTTTCTTT.